The 30 T cell receptor beta chains reported below all come from one sample, sequenced in a study of post-analysis software for immune sequencing data. Overall study results and limits: Elevated frequency relative to controls characterized four or five TRBV segments in patients, TRBV5-6, TRBV5-1 and TRBV20-1 among them.

These TCRs' antigens remain unknown. TCR beta cDNA libraries had unique molecular identifiers. Each CDR3 protein is one row after TCRdb ran MiXCR on the PCR reads. The profile shows roughly 580,000 distinct CDR3 sequences, 44% of them singletons. Sequenced input: blood. The source of these receptors is a girl aged 10-17 years with multiple sclerosis.

This chain joins TRBV6-5 and TRBJ2-5, with a weak D call TRBD2 (6 bases). The length of the CDR3 is 16 residues. CDR1 MNHEY and CDR2 SVGAGI come from the germline V gene. V gave up 4 bases and J gave up 5 bases, with 20 bases separating them. The CDR3 sequence: CASSSSLRELWETQYF. CDR3 nucleotides: TGTGCCAGCAGTTCTTCCCTCCGGGAGCTTTGGGAGACCCAGTACTTC.

The chain joins TRBV10-3 to TRBJ2-7, with D maybe TRBD1 (6 bases). Germline CDR1 and CDR2: ENHRY and SYGVKD. The V gene lost 6 bases and the J gene lost 3 bases, with 18 bases spanning the gap. There are 15 residues in the CDR3. The CDR3 DNA reads TGTGCCATCAGCGGGGCCCAGGGGCCCAACTACGAGCAGTACTTC. This codes for CAISGAQGPNYEQYF.

This clonotype was seen only a few times. The rearrangement joins TRBV12-3 or TRBV12-4 to TRBJ2-1; D perhaps matches TRBD2 (5 bases). Deletions cut 6 bases from V and 6 bases from J, with 12 bases between. The length of the CDR3 is 13 residues. This CDR3 reads CASSVGISNEQFF. The CDR3, as DNA: TGTGCCAGCAGCGTCGGGATATCCAATGAGCAGTTCTTC.

This clonotype was detected once. The chain joins TRBV5-1 to TRBJ2-4; the D gene is possibly TRBD2 (6 bases). The J call is doubtful: the DNA matches TRBJ2-7 better. Germline-derived CDR1 and CDR2 are SGHRS and YFSETQ. This CDR3 is 15 amino acids long. CDR3 amino acids: CASSLLGTGNYEQYF. CDR3 coding DNA: TGCGCCAGCAGCTTGTTGGGGACTGGGAACTACGAGCAGTACTTC.

The chain is built from TRBV12-3 or TRBV12-4 and TRBJ2-1; either TRBD1 or TRBD2 may supply D (5 bases each). CDR3 size: 11 residues. The V end lost 6 bases, the J end lost 13 bases, and 13 bases lay between the germline ends. The CDR3 DNA follows: TGTGCCAGCAGCCGCCGGGACGATCAGTTCTTC. It translates to CASSRRDDQFF.

This clonotype was detected a few times. The chain links TRBV7-2 to TRBJ2-7, with 7 bases lining up with TRBD1. Losses at the gene ends were 6 bases for V and 3 bases for J; bases not matched to a gene: 5. This CDR3 has 13 amino acids. The germline gives CDR1 SGHTA, CDR2 FQGNSA. In nucleotides, the CDR3 is TGTGCCAGCAGTCAATCAGGGGGCTACGAGCAGTACTTC. It encodes CASSQSGGYEQYF.

The chain joins TRBV7-2 to TRBJ2-7, with 12 bases lining up with TRBD2. This CDR3 spans 16 amino acids. Germline loops: CDR1 SGHTA, CDR2 FQGNSA. J was trimmed by 4 bases and V by 7 bases; bases with no gene match: 11. CDR3 in DNA: TGTGCCAGCACCTGGGCTAGCGGGAGGGGGGAATACGAGCAGTACTTC. Amino acids: CASTWASGRGEYEQYF. Full variable domain (missing parts from reference TRBV7-2 and TRBJ2-7): GAGVSQSPSNKVTEKGKDVELRCDPISGHTALYWYRQSLGQGLEFLIYFQGNSAPDKSGLPSDRFSAERTGGSVSTLTIQRTQQEDSAVYLCASTWASGRGEYEQYFGPGTRLTVT.

J is TRBJ1-6 and V is TRBV20-1, with 7 bases identical to TRBD1. Germline CDR1 DFQATT, CDR2 SNEGSKA (reference sequence). This CDR3 has 15 amino acids. With 0 bases clipped from V and 9 bases from J, the junction kept 8 bases outside the gene matches. The CDR3 region has the DNA TGCAGTGCTAGAGACCCGACAGGGTATGGTTCACCCCTCCACTTT. This encodes CSARDPTGYGSPLHF.

The chain couples TRBV28 to TRBJ2-1, with 7 nucleotides matching TRBD1. The CDR3 covers 15 residues. V gave up 6 bases and J gave up 3 bases; unmatched junction bases: 8. In germline, CDR1 is MDHEN, CDR2 SYDVKM. DNA of the CDR3: TGTGCCAGCAGGCCTCCGGGACAGTACTACAATGAGCAGTTCTTC. Translated: CASRPPGQYYNEQFF.

The J gene is TRBJ2-7, the V gene TRBV20-1; unclear D gene. The germline CDR1 and CDR2 sequences are DFQATT and SNEGSKA (reference sequence). With 6 bases removed from V and 2 bases from J, the gap between germline ends came to 8 bases. The CDR3 is made up of 11 amino acids. In nucleotides, the CDR3 is TGCAGTGCCCCATGGGCCTACGAGCAGTACTTC. It specifies CSAPWAYEQYF.

V and J are TRBV20-1 and TRBJ2-3; 10 bases agree with TRBD2. Germline lookup yields CDR1 DFQATT and CDR2 SNEGSKA (reference sequence). The CDR3 totals 15 residues. V lost 3 bases to trimming and J lost 4 bases; unmatched junction nucleotides: 7. For the CDR3, the DNA is TGCAGTGCTAGGCCGGCTAGCGGGAGAGCAGATACGCAGTATTTT. Translation gives CSARPASGRADTQYF.

The CDR3 nucleotides are TGTGCCAGCAGTTGGGGGGACAAGGCTAAAAACATTCAGTACTTC. This translates into CASSWGDKAKNIQYF. The chain recombines TRBV12-3 or TRBV12-4 with TRBJ2-4, with D perhaps being TRBD1 or TRBD2 (6 bases each). Trimming took off 4 bases at V and 4 bases at J, with 14 bases between the two ends. The CDR3 spans 15 residues.

This clonotype appeared once. CDR3 loop: CASSRNRGLNTEAFF. In DNA form, the CDR3 reads TGTGCCAGCAGTCGAAACAGGGGGTTGAACACTGAAGCTTTCTTT. The gene calls are TRBV12-3 or TRBV12-4 and TRBJ1-1, with 8 bases aligning to TRBD1. V was clipped by 5 bases and J by 0 bases; unmatched bases: 5. This CDR3 has 15 amino acids.

This chain connects TRBV7-2 to TRBJ1-1; D is possibly TRBD1 (5 bases). The CDR3 is 15 amino acids. CDR1 and CDR2 from the germline V gene are SGHTA and FQGNSA. V was clipped by 3 bases and J by 0 bases, with 11 bases between them. In nucleotides, the CDR3 is TGTGCCAGCAGCTTCGTCCAGGGAATGAACACTGAAGCTTTCTTT. Encoded protein: CASSFVQGMNTEAFF.

The genes are TRBV4-1 and TRBJ1-2; 7 nucleotides agree with TRBD1. The CDR3 totals 15 residues. Trimming cost V 2 bases and J 4 bases; bases outside gene matches: 7. Germline values: CDR1 MGHRA, CDR2 YSYEKL. In DNA form, the CDR3 reads TGCGCCAGCAGCCAAACCCCGGGACAGCTCTATGGCTACACCTTC. The encoded protein is CASSQTPGQLYGYTF.

In its sample, this clonotype was seen once. CDR3 DNA: TGCGCCAGCAGAGGGGACGCCACTGAAGCTTTCTTT. Residues: CASRGDATEAFF. The rearrangement uses TRBV5-1 and TRBJ1-1; TRBD1 might be the D (5 bases). Trimming cost V 5 bases and J 4 bases, with 9 bases left between them. The CDR3 covers 12 residues. Germline lookup yields CDR1 SGHRS and CDR2 YFSETQ. Full variable domain (missing parts from reference TRBV5-1 and TRBJ1-1): KAGVTQTPRYLIKTRGQQVTLSCSPISGHRSVSWYQQTPGQGLQFLFEYFSETQRNKGNFPGRFSGRQFSNSRSEMNVSTLELGDSALYLCASRGDATEAFFGQGTRLTVV.

This chain connects TRBV29-1 to TRBJ2-1; D is possibly TRBD1 or TRBD2 (7 bases each). The CDR3 consists of 12 residues. Germline V CDR1 and CDR2: SQVTM, ANQGSEA. V was shortened by 6 bases and J by 11 bases, with 17 bases between the two germline ends. This CDR3 is CSVGGGGRQQFF. The CDR3 nucleotides are TGCAGCGTAGGAGGGGGCGGGAGACAGCAGTTCTTC.

This clonotype was detected only a few times. V is TRBV12-3 or TRBV12-4 and J is TRBJ1-2, with 7 nucleotides matching TRBD1. Trimming removed 6 bases from V and 5 bases from J; junction bases left unmatched: 9. The CDR3 consists of 14 residues. In nucleotides, the CDR3 is TGTGCCAGCAGCCTGGCGGGACAGCTTTATGGCTACACCTTC. It encodes CASSLAGQLYGYTF.

The chain has TRBV5-6 and TRBJ2-1, with 9 bases identical to TRBD2. Looked up from germline, CDR1 is SGHDT and CDR2 is YYEEEE. The ends lost 2 bases at V and 0 bases at J; junction bases unmatched: 3. This CDR3 has 16 amino acids. Here the CDR3 DNA reads TGTGCCAGCAGCTTCGGGACTAGCCTCTCCTACAATGAGCAGTTCTTC. It is translated as CASSFGTSLSYNEQFF.

J is TRBJ1-2 and V is TRBV7-2; D remains unclear. Trimming stripped 0 bases from V and 6 bases from J, with 11 bases between. The CDR3 is 14 amino acids. Germline V gene sequence: CDR1 SGHTA, CDR2 FQGNSA. CDR3 in DNA: TGTGCCAGCAGCTTAGCCGGGATCTATCATGGCTACACCTTC. It codes for CASSLAGIYHGYTF.

V usage is TRBV7-7 and J usage is TRBJ2-1; D possibly corresponds to TRBD2 (5 bases). The CDR3 is made up of 12 amino acids. V was shortened by 4 bases and J by 10 bases, with 11 bases between the two germline ends. Germline CDR1 and CDR2: SSHAT and FNYEAQ (reference sequence). Written as DNA, the CDR3 is TGTGCCAGCAGCTCCGCCCGCGGGGAGCAGTTCTTC. It encodes CASSSARGEQFF. Combining the CDR3 with reference TRBV7-7 and TRBJ2-1 gives the whole variable domain GAGVSQSPRYKVTKRGQDVTLRCDPISSHATLYWYQQALGQGPEFLTYFNYEAQPDKSGLPSDRFSAERPEGSISTLTIQRTEQRDSAMYRCASSSARGEQFFGPGTRLTVL.

V is TRBV20-1 and J is TRBJ2-7; 8 positions agree with TRBD1. The last part of the DNA fits TRBJ2-5 better; the J call may be wrong. The germline CDR1 and CDR2 sequences are DFQATT and SNEGSKA (reference sequence). CDR3 length: 14 amino acids. In DNA, the CDR3 is TGCAGTGCTAGGGTAACAGGGGGTGGAGAGACCCAGTACTTC. This sequence encodes CSARVTGGGETQYF.

The chain uses TRBV7-9 and TRBJ2-7; possibly TRBD1 for D (6 bases). Per the germline V gene, CDR1 is SEHNR and CDR2 is FQNEAQ (reference sequence). The length of the CDR3 is 14 residues. V shed 4 bases and J shed 0 bases, with 10 bases lying between them. In nucleotides, the CDR3 is TGTGCCAGCAGCTCCCCGGACAGCTCCTACGAGCAGTACTTC. Its protein product is CASSSPDSSYEQYF.

This chain links TRBV27 with TRBJ2-1, with D possibly matching TRBD1 (6 bases). CDR1 and CDR2 from the germline V gene are MNHEY and SMNVEV (reference sequence). The CDR3 is made up of 14 amino acids. Deletions cut 7 bases from V and 6 bases from J, with 16 bases between. The CDR3 is CASTRADRPNEQFF. The CDR3 nucleotides read TGTGCCAGCACCCGCGCGGACAGACCCAATGAGCAGTTCTTC.

This chain joins TRBV12-3 or TRBV12-4 and TRBJ2-3; 8 bases fit TRBD2. The CDR3 length is 15 residues. V lost 6 bases, J lost 3 bases, and 8 bases stayed unmatched. As DNA, the CDR3 is TGTGCCAGCAGAAGAGCGGGAGTGAGTACAGATACGCAGTATTTT. It specifies CASRRAGVSTDTQYF.

This chain links TRBV9 with TRBJ2-1, with 9 bases aligning to TRBD2. CDR3 length: 16 amino acids. Germline CDR1 and CDR2: SGDLS and YYNGEE. The V and J ends lost 1 base and 9 bases, in that order; junction bases with no gene match: 11. CDR3 amino acids: CASSVSTASGKVEQFF. CDR3 nucleotides: TGTGCCAGCAGCGTATCGACGGCTAGCGGGAAAGTTGAGCAGTTCTTC.

The rearrangement uses TRBV28 and TRBJ2-1; tentatively, D is TRBD1 or TRBD2 (6 bases each). From germline, CDR1 is MDHEN and CDR2 SYDVKM. Between the trimmed V and J ends, which lost 4 bases and 5 bases, there was a span of 15 bases. The CDR3 length is 15 residues. CDR3 amino acids: CASSSRLGGDNEQFF. In DNA, the CDR3 is TGTGCCAGCAGTTCCCGACTGGGGGGCGACAATGAGCAGTTCTTC.

The chain joins TRBV20-1 to TRBJ1-5; weak D call: TRBD1 (5 bases). This CDR3 comprises 14 residues. Germline V gene sequence: CDR1 DFQATT, CDR2 SNEGSKA (reference sequence). The V gene lost 4 bases and the J gene lost 1 base, with 11 bases spanning the gap. The DNA of the CDR3 is TGCAGTGCTATTACCTGGGGGAGCAATCAGCCCCAGCATTTT. Residues: CSAITWGSNQPQHF.

This rearrangement joins TRBV6-6 to TRBJ2-1, with D possibly called TRBD1 or TRBD2 (6 bases each). Trimming shortened V by 6 bases and J by 14 bases, and 14 bases separated the two germline ends. The CDR3 totals 11 residues. The V gene's germline CDR1 is MNHNY and CDR2 SVGAGI (reference sequence). DNA of the CDR3: TGTGCCAGCAGCTTAGGGGGGAAGGAGTTCTTC. Protein product: CASSLGGKEFF.

The chain couples TRBV6-6 to TRBJ1-4; unclear D gene. Germline CDR1 and CDR2: MNHNY and SVGAGI (reference sequence). The CDR3 is 15 amino acids. Trimming removed 5 bases from V and 8 bases from J, with 18 bases in between. CDR3 in DNA: TGTGCCAGCAGTCCCCCGGGTCTTGAGGGAGAAAAACTGTTTTTT. It encodes CASSPPGLEGEKLFF.